The entry below gives a single T cell receptor beta chain sequence along with its context. An end of the junction differs from the germline gene, which may be a read error. The data stem from a study of blood T cell repertoires in COVID-19. CDR1 and CDR2 (germline): SSHAT, FNYEAQ (reference sequence). The CDR3 runs to 17 residues. Sequencing was performed with immunoSEQ multiplex PCR; in TCRdb, only in-frame clones are kept and a portion is missing. The sample has around 12,000 clones; around nine tenths are singletons. The TCR was taken from a human donor in a cohort sampled during active COVID-19. The specimen was peripheral blood. The chain employs TRBV7-7 and TRBJ2-5, with a tentative D call TRBD1 (6 bases). Written as DNA, the CDR3 is TGTGCTAGCAGCTTAGTAGCCTTTCCAGGGGTACAAGAGACCCAGTACTTC. This sequence encodes CASSLVAFPGVQETQYF.